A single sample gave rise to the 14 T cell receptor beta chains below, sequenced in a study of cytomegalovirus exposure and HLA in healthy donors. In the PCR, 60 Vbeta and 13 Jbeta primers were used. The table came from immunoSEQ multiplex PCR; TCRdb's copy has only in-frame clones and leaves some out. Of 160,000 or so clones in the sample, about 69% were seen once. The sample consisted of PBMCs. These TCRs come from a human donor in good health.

In nucleotides, the CDR3 is TGTGCCTGGAGTGCGTTTGCGGGCCCGGGAACTTTCTTT. Translation gives CAWSAFAGPGTFF. The J gene is TRBJ1-1, the V gene TRBV30; D remains ambiguous. This CDR3 has 13 amino acids. Trimming left V 1 base short and J 12 bases short, with 18 bases between. Germline V gene sequence: CDR1 GTSNPN, CDR2 SVGIG (reference sequence).

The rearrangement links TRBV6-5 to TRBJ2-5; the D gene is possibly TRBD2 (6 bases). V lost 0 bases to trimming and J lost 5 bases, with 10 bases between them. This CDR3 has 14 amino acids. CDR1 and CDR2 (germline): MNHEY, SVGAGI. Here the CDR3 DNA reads TGTGCCAGCAGTTACTCGGCTAGCGCTGAGACCCAGTACTTC. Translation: CASSYSASAETQYF.

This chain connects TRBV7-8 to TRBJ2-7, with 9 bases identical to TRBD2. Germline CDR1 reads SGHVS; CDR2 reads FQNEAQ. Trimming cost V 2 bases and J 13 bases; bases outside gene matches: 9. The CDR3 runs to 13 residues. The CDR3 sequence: CASSLPPSGGLYF. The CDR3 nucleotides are TGTGCCAGCAGCTTACCGCCCAGCGGGGGGCTTTACTTC.

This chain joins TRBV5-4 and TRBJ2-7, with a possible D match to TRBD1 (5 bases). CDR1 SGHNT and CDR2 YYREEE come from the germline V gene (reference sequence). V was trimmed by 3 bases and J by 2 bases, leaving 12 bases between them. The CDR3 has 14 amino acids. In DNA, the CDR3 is TGTGCCAGCAGCTGGGCGGCAGGGACCTACGAGCAGTACTTC. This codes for CASSWAAGTYEQYF.

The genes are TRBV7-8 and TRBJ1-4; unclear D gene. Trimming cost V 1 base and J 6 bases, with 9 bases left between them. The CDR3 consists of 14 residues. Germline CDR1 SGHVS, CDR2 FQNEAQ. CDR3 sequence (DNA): TGTGCCAGCAGCTTAGGCTCTGGGCATGAAAAACTGTTTTTT. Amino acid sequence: CASSLGSGHEKLFF.

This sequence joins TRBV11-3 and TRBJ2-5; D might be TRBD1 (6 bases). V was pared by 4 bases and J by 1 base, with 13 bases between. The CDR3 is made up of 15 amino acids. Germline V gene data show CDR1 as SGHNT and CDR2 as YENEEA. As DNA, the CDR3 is TGTGCCAGCAGCTCGGGACAACCACCCCAAGAGACCCAGTACTTC. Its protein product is CASSSGQPPQETQYF.

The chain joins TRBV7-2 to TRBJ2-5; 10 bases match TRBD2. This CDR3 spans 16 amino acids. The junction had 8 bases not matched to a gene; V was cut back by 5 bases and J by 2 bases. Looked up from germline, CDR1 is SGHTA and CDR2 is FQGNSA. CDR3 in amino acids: CASSMLLAGWQETQYF. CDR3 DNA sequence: TGTGCCAGCAGCATGCTACTAGCGGGGTGGCAAGAGACCCAGTACTTC.

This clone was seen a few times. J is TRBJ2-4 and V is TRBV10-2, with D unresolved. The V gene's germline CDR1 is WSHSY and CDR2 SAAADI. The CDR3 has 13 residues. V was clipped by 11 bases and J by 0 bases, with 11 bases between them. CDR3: CASRLVAKNIQYF. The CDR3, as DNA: TGCGCCTCCCGACTGGTAGCCAAAAACATTCAGTACTTC.

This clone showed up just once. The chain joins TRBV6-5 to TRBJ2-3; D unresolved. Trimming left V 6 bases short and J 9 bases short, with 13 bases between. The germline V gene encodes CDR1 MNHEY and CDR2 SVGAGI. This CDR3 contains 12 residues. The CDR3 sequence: CASRTSPGTQYF. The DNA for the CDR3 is TGTGCCAGCAGAACTTCCCCCGGGACGCAGTATTTT.

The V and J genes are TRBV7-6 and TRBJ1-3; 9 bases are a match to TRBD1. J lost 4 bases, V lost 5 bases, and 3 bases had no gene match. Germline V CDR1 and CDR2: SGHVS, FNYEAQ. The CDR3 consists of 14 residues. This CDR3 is CASSGQGTGNTIYF. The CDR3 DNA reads TGTGCCAGCAGCGGACAGGGGACCGGAAACACCATATATTTT.

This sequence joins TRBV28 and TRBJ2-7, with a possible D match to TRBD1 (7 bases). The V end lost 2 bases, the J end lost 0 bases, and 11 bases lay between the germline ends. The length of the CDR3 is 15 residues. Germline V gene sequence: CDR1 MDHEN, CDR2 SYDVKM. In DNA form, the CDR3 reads TGTGCCAGCAGTTTACGACAGGGACTCTCCTACGAGCAGTACTTC. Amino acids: CASSLRQGLSYEQYF.

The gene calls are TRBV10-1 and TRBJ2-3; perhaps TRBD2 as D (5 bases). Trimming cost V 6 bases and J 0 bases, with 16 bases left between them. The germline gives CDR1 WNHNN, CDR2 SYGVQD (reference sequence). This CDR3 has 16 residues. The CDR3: CASSSGLDTSTDTQYF. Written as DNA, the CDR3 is TGCGCCAGCAGCTCCGGACTGGATACTAGCACAGATACGCAGTATTTT.

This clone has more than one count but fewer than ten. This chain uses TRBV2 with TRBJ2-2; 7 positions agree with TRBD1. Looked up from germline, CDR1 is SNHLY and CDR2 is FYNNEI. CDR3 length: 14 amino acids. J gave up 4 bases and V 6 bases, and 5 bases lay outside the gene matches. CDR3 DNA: TGTGCCAGCAGCACGACAGGGAGCACCGGGGAGCTGTTTTTT. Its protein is CASSTTGSTGELFF. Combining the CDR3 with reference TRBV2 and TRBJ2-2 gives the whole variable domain EPEVTQTPSHQVTQMGQEVILRCVPISNHLYFYWYRQILGQKVEFLVSFYNNEISEKSEIFDDQFSVERPDGSNFTLKIRSTKLEDSAMYFCASSTTGSTGELFFGEGSRLTVL.

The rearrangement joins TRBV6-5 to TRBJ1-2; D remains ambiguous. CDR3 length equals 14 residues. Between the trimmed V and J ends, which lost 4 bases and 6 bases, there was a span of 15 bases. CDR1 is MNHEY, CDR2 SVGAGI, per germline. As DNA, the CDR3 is TGTGCCAGCAGTTCCTGGGAGGGAAGAGATGGCTACACCTTC. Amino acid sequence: CASSSWEGRDGYTF.